Presented here are 20 T cell receptor beta chains from one specimen sequenced in a study of cytomegalovirus exposure and HLA in healthy donors. Primers: 60 Vbeta forward and 13 Jbeta reverse. The data were produced by immunoSEQ multiplex PCR, yet TCRdb's version contains in-frame clones alone and is incomplete. The data contain some 150,000 clones, roughly three fifths of them singletons. The sequenced sample consisted of PBMCs. The receptors were sampled from a woman between 35 and 50 years old in good health and CMV-seronegative.

The chain links TRBV7-2 to TRBJ1-5; D possibly corresponds to TRBD1 (6 bases). This CDR3 region has 15 residues. The germline V and J ends were trimmed by 1 base and 11 bases, with 18 bases remaining between them. Germline values: CDR1 SGHTA, CDR2 FQGNSA. In nucleotides, the CDR3 is TGTGCCAGCAGCTTAGACTACAGGGAAGGCAGGACCCAGCATTTT. It encodes CASSLDYREGRTQHF.

The chain employs TRBV12-5 and TRBJ1-5; tentatively, D is TRBD1 (5 bases). With 7 bases removed from V and 6 bases from J, the gap between germline ends came to 13 bases. CDR3 length: 13 amino acids. Germline V gene data show CDR1 as LGHNT and CDR2 as FRNRAP. For the CDR3, the DNA is TGTGCTAGTGCCAAGGGAACAGGTCAGCCCCAGCATTTT. It is translated as CASAKGTGQPQHF.

The V gene is TRBV14, the J gene TRBJ1-1; D is uncertain. Trimming pared 3 bases from V and 1 base from J, leaving 6 bases between. Germline loops: CDR1 SGHDN, CDR2 FVKESK. The CDR3 contains 13 residues. This chain's CDR3 is CASSQGRNTEAFF. CDR3 in DNA: TGTGCCAGCAGCCAGGGGAGGAACACTGAAGCTTTCTTT.

The chain couples TRBV30 to TRBJ2-5, with D possibly being TRBD2 (6 bases). The ends were cut back, 0 bases at V and 11 bases at J, with 10 bases in the middle. There are 11 residues in the CDR3. The germline V gene encodes CDR1 GTSNPN and CDR2 SVGIG (reference sequence). The CDR3, as DNA: TGTGCCTGGAGTGTACTAAGCGGGCAGTACTTC. The encoded protein is CAWSVLSGQYF.

The V call is TRBV30, the J call TRBJ2-3, with TRBD2 matching over 8 bases. J lost 9 bases, V lost 2 bases, and 13 bases had no gene match. The CDR3 is 15 residues long. Germline CDR1 is GTSNPN and CDR2 is SVGIG (reference sequence). The CDR3 region has the DNA TGTGCCTGGAGTCGTCGGGGGGGGGATAAGAACACGCAGTATTTT. Protein product: CAWSRRGGDKNTQYF.

V usage is TRBV6-1 and J usage is TRBJ2-1; no firm D call. The V end was cut by 2 bases, the J end by 4 bases, with 6 bases between. This CDR3 spans 13 amino acids. Germline CDR1 and CDR2: MNHNS and SASEGT. The CDR3 coding sequence is TGTGCCAGCAGTGAATCAATGTACAATGAGCAGTTCTTC. Amino acid sequence: CASSESMYNEQFF.

The genes are TRBV7-2 and TRBJ1-3; unclear D gene. V was clipped by 5 bases and J by 6 bases, with 11 bases between them. CDR3 length: 13 amino acids. The V gene's germline CDR1 is SGHTA and CDR2 FQGNSA. CDR3 loop: CASSPGGPNTIYF. In DNA form, the CDR3 reads TGTGCCAGCAGCCCCGGAGGGCCAAACACCATATATTTT.

J is TRBJ2-7 and V is TRBV7-9; TRBD1 matches at 9 bases. The CDR3 contains 16 residues. The V and J ends lost 2 bases and 0 bases, in that order; junction bases with no gene match: 5. The V gene's germline CDR1 is SEHNR and CDR2 FQNEAQ (reference sequence). The CDR3 loop reads CASSLPKTGGSYEQYF. The CDR3 DNA reads as TGTGCCAGCAGCTTACCCAAGACAGGGGGCTCCTACGAGCAGTACTTC.

This clone was seen a single time. The chain carries TRBV5-1 and TRBJ2-6; tentatively, D is TRBD2 (6 bases). V lost 0 bases and J 2 bases, leaving 18 bases between the germline ends. Germline CDR1 and CDR2: SGHRS and YFSETQ. The CDR3 sequence is 19 residues long. This CDR3 is CASSLAGVGSAPGANVLTF. The CDR3 DNA follows: TGCGCCAGCAGCTTGGCGGGGGTAGGTTCCGCGCCTGGGGCCAACGTCCTGACTTTC. The entire variable domain, with the rest obtained from reference TRBV5-1 and TRBJ2-6, is as follows: KAGVTQTPRYLIKTRGQQVTLSCSPISGHRSVSWYQQTPGQGLQFLFEYFSETQRNKGNFPGRFSGRQFSNSRSEMNVSTLELGDSALYLCASSLAGVGSAPGANVLTFGAGSRLTVL.

J is TRBJ1-1 and V is TRBV5-6; a weak D match, TRBD1 (5 bases). In germline, CDR1 is SGHDT, CDR2 YYEEEE. Trimming removed 6 bases from V and 4 bases from J, with 13 bases in between. There are 13 residues in the CDR3. CDR3 sequence reads: CASNTRAFTEAFF. In DNA, the CDR3 is TGTGCCAGCAACACCAGGGCTTTCACTGAAGCTTTCTTT. The complete variable domain, with remaining parts taken from reference TRBV5-6 and TRBJ1-1, reads DAGVTQSPTHLIKTRGQQVTLRCSPKSGHDTVSWYQQALGQGPQFIFQYYEEEERQRGNFPDRFSGHQFPNYSSELNVNALLLGDSALYLCASNTRAFTEAFFGQGTRLTVV.

This clone was seen only a few times. The chain employs TRBV2 and TRBJ1-2; 8 nucleotides align to TRBD1. V gave up 7 bases and J gave up 4 bases; unmatched junction bases: 5. Germline lookup yields CDR1 SNHLY and CDR2 FYNNEI. The CDR3 length is 13 residues. The CDR3 is CASILDRGYGYTF. DNA of the CDR3: TGTGCCAGCATACTAGACAGGGGCTATGGCTACACCTTC.

This rearrangement joins TRBV7-9 to TRBJ1-1; unclear D gene. The CDR3 contains 12 residues. CDR1 and CDR2 (germline): SEHNR, FQNEAQ (reference sequence). The V end was cut by 4 bases, the J end by 6 bases, with 9 bases between. This chain's CDR3 is CASSSSTAEAFF. The CDR3 DNA reads as TGTGCCAGCAGCTCGTCTACGGCTGAAGCTTTCTTT.

With respect to this clone: Other DNA sequences in the same sample also yield this CDR3. The chain combines TRBV15 with TRBJ1-6; D unresolved. Germline V CDR1 and CDR2: LNHNV, YYDKDF (reference sequence). V lost 9 bases and J 10 bases, leaving 13 bases between the germline ends. This CDR3 spans 12 amino acids. For the CDR3, the DNA is TGTGCCACTAGCGCCGGGAGCTCACCCCTCCACTTT. Amino acid sequence: CATSAGSSPLHF.

The rearrangement links TRBV29-1 to TRBJ1-2, with 7 positions matching TRBD1. V lost 4 bases, J lost 2 bases, and 1 base stayed unmatched. The CDR3 runs 12 residues. Per germline, CDR1 SQVTM and CDR2 ANQGSEA. In nucleotides, the CDR3 is TGCAGCGTTGTACAGGGGAACTATGGCTACACCTTC. Translated, it gives CSVVQGNYGYTF. Combining the CDR3 with reference TRBV29-1 and TRBJ1-2 gives the whole variable domain SAVISQKPSRDICQRGTSLTIQCQVDSQVTMMFWYRQQPGQSLTLIATANQGSEATYESGFVIDKFPISRPNLTFSTLTVSNMSPEDSSIYLCSVVQGNYGYTFGSGTRLTVV.

This clone was found a few times. The chain is built from TRBV7-9 and TRBJ1-4, with D possibly matching TRBD1 (6 bases). This CDR3 region has 15 residues. V lost 4 bases and J lost 4, with 13 bases in between. The germline gives CDR1 SEHNR, CDR2 FQNEAQ (reference sequence). The CDR3 DNA sequence: TGTGCCAGCAGCTCAGGACAGCTAAATAATGAAAAACTGTTTTTT. It translates to CASSSGQLNNEKLFF.

This chain connects TRBV19 to TRBJ1-3, with unresolved D. Germline V gene lookup returns CDR1 LNHDA and CDR2 SQIVND (reference sequence). V was shortened by 8 bases and J by 2 bases, with 16 bases between the two germline ends. The CDR3 consists of 15 residues. The CDR3 loop is CASLGGQVAGNTIYF. The CDR3 region has the DNA TGTGCCAGTTTGGGTGGCCAGGTCGCTGGAAACACCATATATTTT. Full variable domain (missing parts from reference TRBV19 and TRBJ1-3): DGGITQSPKYLFRKEGQNVTLSCEQNLNHDAMYWYRQDPGQGLRLIYYSQIVNDFQKGDIAEGYSVSREKKESFPLTVTSAQKNPTAFYLCASLGGQVAGNTIYFGEGSWLTVV.

The rearrangement uses TRBV27 and TRBJ2-7, with 7 positions matching TRBD1. CDR3 length: 15 amino acids. Per germline, CDR1 MNHEY and CDR2 SMNVEV (reference sequence). V trimming: 7 bases; J trimming: 2 bases; junction bases outside the gene matches: 11. The CDR3 loop reads CASTSLTGQTYEQYF. The CDR3 DNA sequence: TGTGCCAGCACCTCGCTAACGGGACAGACCTACGAGCAGTACTTC.

This clone occurred once. The chain uses TRBV10-2 and TRBJ2-5; TRBD1 might be the D (6 bases). Germline CDR1 is WSHSY and CDR2 is SAAADI. The V end lost 8 bases, the J end lost 1 base, and 17 bases lay between the germline ends. The CDR3 runs to 15 residues. Here the CDR3 reads CASGPVQGLQETQYF. The DNA for the CDR3 is TGCGCCAGCGGTCCTGTACAGGGTCTCCAAGAGACCCAGTACTTC.

This clone was seen more than once but under ten times. The chain couples TRBV27 to TRBJ1-2, with D perhaps matching TRBD1 (5 bases). The germline CDR1 and CDR2 sequences are MNHEY and SMNVEV (reference sequence). The length of the CDR3 is 13 residues. V dropped 6 bases and J dropped 5 bases, with 13 bases sitting between them. The CDR3 DNA is TGTGCCAGCAGAAATGGGGCGTTATATGGCTACACCTTC. Amino acids: CASRNGALYGYTF.

The chain carries TRBV7-6 and TRBJ2-7; D possibly corresponds to TRBD1 (8 bases). Germline CDR1 SGHVS, CDR2 FNYEAQ. This CDR3 has 13 amino acids. Trimming took 5 bases from V and 5 from J, leaving 13 bases between them. The CDR3, as DNA: TGTGCCAGCAGCGGACAGGGAGGGGACGAGCAGTACTTC. Residues: CASSGQGGDEQYF. Together with reference TRBV7-6 and TRBJ2-7, the CDR3 gives the full variable domain: GAGVSQSPRYKVTKRGQDVALRCDPISGHVSLYWYRQALGQGPEFLTYFNYEAQQDKSGLPNDRFSAERPEGSISTLTIQRTEQRDSAMYRCASSGQGGDEQYFGPGTRLTVT.